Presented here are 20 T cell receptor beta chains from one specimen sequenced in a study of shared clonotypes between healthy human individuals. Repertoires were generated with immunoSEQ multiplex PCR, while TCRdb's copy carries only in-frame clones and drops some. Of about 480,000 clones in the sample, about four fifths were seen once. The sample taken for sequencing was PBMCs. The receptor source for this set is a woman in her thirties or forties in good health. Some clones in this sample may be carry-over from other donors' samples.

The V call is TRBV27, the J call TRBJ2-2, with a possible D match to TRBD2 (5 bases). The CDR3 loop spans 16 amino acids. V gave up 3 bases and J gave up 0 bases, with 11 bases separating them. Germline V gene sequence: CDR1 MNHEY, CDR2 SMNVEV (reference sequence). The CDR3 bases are TGTGCCAGCAGTTTTGACGGGGAGCCGAACACCGGGGAGCTGTTTTTT. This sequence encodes CASSFDGEPNTGELFF.

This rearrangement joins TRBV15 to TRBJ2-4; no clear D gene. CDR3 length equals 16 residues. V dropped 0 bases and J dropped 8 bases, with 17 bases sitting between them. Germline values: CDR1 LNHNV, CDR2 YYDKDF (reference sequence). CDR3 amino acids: CATSRDRQLGGDIQYF. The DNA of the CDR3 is TGTGCCACCAGCAGAGATCGGCAATTAGGTGGAGACATTCAGTACTTC.

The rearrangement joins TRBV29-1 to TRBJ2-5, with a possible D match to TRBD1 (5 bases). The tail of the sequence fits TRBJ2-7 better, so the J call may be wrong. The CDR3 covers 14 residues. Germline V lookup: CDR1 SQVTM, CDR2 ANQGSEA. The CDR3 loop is CSVEDKGHSYEQYF. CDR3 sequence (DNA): TGCAGCGTTGAAGATAAAGGACACTCCTACGAGCAGTACTTC.

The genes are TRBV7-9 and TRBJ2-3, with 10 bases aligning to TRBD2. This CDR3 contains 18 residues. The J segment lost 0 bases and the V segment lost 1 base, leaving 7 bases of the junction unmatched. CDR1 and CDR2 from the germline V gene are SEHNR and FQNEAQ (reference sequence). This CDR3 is CASSLDPGLASSTDTQYF. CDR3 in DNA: TGTGCCAGCAGCTTAGACCCGGGACTAGCGTCTAGCACAGATACGCAGTATTTT. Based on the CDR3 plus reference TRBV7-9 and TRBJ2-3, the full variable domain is DTGVSQNPRHKITKRGQNVTFRCDPISEHNRLYWYRQTLGQGPEFLTYFQNEAQLEKSRLLSDRFSAERPKGSFSTLEIQRTEQGDSAMYLCASSLDPGLASSTDTQYFGPGTRLTVL.

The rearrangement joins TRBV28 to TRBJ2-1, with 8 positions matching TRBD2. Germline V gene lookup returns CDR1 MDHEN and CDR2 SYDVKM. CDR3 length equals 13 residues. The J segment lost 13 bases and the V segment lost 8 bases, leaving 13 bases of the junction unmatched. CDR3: CASRGDGTRSQFF. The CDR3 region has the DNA TGTGCCAGCCGAGGGGATGGGACTAGAAGTCAGTTCTTC.

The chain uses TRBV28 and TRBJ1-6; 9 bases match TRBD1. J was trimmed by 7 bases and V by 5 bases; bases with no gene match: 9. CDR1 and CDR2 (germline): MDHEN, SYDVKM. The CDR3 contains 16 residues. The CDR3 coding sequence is TGTGCCAGCAGTACACGGCCGGGACAGGGAAATTCACCCCTCCACTTT. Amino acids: CASSTRPGQGNSPLHF.

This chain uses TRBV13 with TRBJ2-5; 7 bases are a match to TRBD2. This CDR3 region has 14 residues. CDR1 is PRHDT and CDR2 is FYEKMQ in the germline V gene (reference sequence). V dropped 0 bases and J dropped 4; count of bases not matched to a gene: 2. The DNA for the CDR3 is TGTGCCAGCAGCTTAGGGCGGGAGTTAGAGACCCAGTACTTC. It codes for CASSLGRELETQYF.

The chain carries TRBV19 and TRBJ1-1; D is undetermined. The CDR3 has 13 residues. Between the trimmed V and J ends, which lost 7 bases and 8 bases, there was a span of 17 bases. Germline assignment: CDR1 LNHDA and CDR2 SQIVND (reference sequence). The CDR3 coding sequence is TGTGCCAGTACGAGCACGAGATATCAGGAAGCTTTCTTT. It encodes CASTSTRYQEAFF.

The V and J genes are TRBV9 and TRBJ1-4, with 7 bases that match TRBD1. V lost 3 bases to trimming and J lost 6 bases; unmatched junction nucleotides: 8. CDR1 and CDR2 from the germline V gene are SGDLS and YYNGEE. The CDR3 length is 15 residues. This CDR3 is CASSEGTDMYEKLFF. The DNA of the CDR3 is TGTGCCAGCAGCGAAGGGACAGATATGTATGAAAAACTGTTTTTT.

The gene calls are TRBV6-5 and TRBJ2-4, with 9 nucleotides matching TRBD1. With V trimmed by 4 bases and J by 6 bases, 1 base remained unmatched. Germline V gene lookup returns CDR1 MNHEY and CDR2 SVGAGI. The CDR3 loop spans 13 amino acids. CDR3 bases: TGTGCCAGCAGTTTGGACAGGGGAAACATTCAGTACTTC. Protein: CASSLDRGNIQYF.

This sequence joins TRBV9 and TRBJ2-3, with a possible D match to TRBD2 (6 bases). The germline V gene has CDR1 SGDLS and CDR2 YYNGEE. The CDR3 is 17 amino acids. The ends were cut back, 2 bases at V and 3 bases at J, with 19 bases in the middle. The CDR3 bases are TGTGCCAGCAGCGTTGGTACTAGCTATTCACGAACAGATACGCAGTATTTT. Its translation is CASSVGTSYSRTDTQYF. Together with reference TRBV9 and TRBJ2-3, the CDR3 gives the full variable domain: DSGVTQTPKHLITATGQRVTLRCSPRSGDLSVYWYQQSLDQGLQFLIQYYNGEERAKGNILERFSAQQFPDLHSELNLSSLELGDSALYFCASSVGTSYSRTDTQYFGPGTRLTVL.

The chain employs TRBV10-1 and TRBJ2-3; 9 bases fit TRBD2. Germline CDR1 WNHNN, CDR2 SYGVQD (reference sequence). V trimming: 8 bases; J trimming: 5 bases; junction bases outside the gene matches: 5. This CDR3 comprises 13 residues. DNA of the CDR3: TGCGCCAGCGCTAGAGCGGGGGGAGATACGCAGTATTTT. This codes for CASARAGGDTQYF.

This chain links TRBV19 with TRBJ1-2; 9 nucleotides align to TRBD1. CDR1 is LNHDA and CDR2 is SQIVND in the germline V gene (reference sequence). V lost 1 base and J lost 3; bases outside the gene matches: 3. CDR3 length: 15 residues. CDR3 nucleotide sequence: TGTGCCAGTAGTATAGGCGACAGGGGGTACTATGGCTACACCTTC. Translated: CASSIGDRGYYGYTF.

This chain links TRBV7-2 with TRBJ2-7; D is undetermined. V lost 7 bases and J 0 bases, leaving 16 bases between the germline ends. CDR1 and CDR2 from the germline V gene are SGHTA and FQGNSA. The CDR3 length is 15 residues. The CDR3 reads CASTRFQFSSYEQYF. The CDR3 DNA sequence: TGTGCCAGCACCCGATTCCAGTTTAGCTCCTACGAGCAGTACTTC.

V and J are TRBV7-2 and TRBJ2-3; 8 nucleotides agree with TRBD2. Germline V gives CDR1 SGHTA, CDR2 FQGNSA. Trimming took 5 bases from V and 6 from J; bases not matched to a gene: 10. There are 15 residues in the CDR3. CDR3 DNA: TGTGCCAGCAGCCTGGACGGGAGGGCCGCGGATACGCAGTATTTT. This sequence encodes CASSLDGRAADTQYF. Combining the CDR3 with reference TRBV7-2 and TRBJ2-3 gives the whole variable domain GAGVSQSPSNKVTEKGKDVELRCDPISGHTALYWYRQSLGQGLEFLIYFQGNSAPDKSGLPSDRFSAERTGGSVSTLTIQRTQQEDSAVYLCASSLDGRAADTQYFGPGTRLTVL.

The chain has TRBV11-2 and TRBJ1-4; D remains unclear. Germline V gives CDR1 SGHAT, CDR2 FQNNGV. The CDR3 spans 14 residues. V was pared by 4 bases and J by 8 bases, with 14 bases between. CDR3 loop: CASSYTGLAEKLFF. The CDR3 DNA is TGTGCCAGCAGCTACACCGGGCTTGCAGAAAAACTGTTTTTT.

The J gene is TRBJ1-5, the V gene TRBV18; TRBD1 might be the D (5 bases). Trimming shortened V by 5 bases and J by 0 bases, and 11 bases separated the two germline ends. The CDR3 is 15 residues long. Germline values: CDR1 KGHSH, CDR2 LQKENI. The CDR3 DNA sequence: TGTGCCAGCTCAGAAGGACAAATTAGCAATCAGCCCCAGCATTTT. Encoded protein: CASSEGQISNQPQHF.

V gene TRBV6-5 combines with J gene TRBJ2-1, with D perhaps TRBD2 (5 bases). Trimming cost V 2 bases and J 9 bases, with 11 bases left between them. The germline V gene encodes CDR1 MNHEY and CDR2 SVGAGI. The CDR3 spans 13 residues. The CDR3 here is CASSYGPSSEQFF. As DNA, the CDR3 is TGTGCCAGCAGTTACGGCCCTAGCTCTGAGCAGTTCTTC.

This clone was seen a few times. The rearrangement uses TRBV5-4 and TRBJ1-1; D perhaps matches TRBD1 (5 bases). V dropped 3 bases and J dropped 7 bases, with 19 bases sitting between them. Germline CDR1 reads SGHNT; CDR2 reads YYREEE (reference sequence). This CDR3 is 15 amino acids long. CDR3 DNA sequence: TGTGCCAGCAGCTCACCGGGACTCCGGGACTATGAAGCTTTCTTT. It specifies CASSSPGLRDYEAFF.

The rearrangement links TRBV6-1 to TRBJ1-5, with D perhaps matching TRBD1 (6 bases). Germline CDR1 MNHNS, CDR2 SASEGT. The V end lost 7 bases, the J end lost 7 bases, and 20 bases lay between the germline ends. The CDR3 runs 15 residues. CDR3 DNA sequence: TGTGCCAGCATCCTAGGGGGTTTTGGTAGACAGCCCCAGCATTTT. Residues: CASILGGFGRQPQHF.